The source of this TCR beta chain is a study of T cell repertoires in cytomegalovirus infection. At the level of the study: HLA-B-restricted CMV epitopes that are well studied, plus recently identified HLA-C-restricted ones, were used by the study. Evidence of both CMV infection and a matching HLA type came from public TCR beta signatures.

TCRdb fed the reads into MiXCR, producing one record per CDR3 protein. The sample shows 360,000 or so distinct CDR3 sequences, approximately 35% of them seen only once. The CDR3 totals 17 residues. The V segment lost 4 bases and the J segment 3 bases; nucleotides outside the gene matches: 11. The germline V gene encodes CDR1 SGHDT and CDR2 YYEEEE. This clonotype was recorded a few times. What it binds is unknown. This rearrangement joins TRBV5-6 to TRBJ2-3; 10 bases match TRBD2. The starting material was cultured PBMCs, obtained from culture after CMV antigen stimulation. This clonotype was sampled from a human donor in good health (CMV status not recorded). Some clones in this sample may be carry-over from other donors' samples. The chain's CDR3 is CASSQLAGGGLTDTQYF. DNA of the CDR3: TGTGCCAGCAGCCAATTAGCGGGAGGAGGTTTGACAGATACGCAGTATTTT.